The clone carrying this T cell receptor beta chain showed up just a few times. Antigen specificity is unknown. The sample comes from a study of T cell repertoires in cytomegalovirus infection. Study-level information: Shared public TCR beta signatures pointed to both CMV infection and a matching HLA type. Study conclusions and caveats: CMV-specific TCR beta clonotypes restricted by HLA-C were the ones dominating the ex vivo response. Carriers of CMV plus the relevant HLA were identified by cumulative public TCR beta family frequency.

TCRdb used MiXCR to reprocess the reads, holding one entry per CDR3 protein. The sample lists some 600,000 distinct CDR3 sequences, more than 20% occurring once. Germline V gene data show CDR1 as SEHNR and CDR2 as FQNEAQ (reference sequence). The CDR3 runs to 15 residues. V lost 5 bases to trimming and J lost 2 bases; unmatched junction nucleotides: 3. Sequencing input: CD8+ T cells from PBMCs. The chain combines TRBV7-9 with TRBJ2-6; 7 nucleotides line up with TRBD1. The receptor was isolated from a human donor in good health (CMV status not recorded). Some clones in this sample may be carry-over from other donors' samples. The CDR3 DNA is TGTGCCAGCAGCACACAGGGGCCTGGGGCCAACGTCCTGACTTTC. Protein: CASSTQGPGANVLTF.